This T cell receptor (beta chain) appears in the sequencing data of a study of blood T cell repertoires in COVID-19. The wider study: Sources were T cells, B-cell-depleted T cells, or PBMCs; the material itself was cDNA or gDNA.

This CDR3 spans 15 amino acids. V lost 3 bases and J lost 6, with 20 bases in between. Germline values: CDR1 GTSNPN, CDR2 SVGIG (reference sequence). Seattle's enrolled individuals joined amid active infection and were then monitored longitudinally. Original data processing: By means of reference gene primer amplification, nucleated cell counts were estimated. Data came from immunoSEQ multiplex PCR; TCRdb stores just in-frame clones and leaves some out. Clone size and V and J calls were adopted from that table, with D and trimming inferred from the DNA. The repertoire includes fewer than 300,000 clones, roughly nine tenths of them detected once, and approximately 2.1% sits in the top ten.

The TCR originated in a woman aged 25-40 years with COVID-19, enrolled during active disease. Sequenced material: peripheral blood. J is TRBJ1-1 and V is TRBV30; D gene uncertain. Here the CDR3 DNA reads TGTGCCTGGAGCATCATTACCGGAGGGAGTTCTGAAGCTTTCTTT. Its protein is CAWSIITGGSSEAFF.